This T cell receptor beta chain came from a study of cytomegalovirus exposure and HLA in healthy donors. Study outcomes and limitations: The records held CMV serostatus as the only immune exposure information. Accounts indicate the classifier identified cytomegalovirus status with strong specificity and sensitivity. The study flagged about 150 TCR beta chains as cytomegalovirus-associated.

This clone has more than one count but fewer than ten. The antigen is unknown. PCR involved 60 Vbeta and 13 Jbeta primers. Repertoires were generated with immunoSEQ multiplex PCR, while TCRdb's copy carries only in-frame clones and drops some. The sample carries some 60,000 clones, over 75% recorded once. The sequence was collected from a female donor in good health and CMV-seronegative. The sample taken for sequencing was PBMCs.

In DNA, the CDR3 is TGTGCCAGTAGTCTGGGGGGGGGACAGGTTAGCAATCAGCCCCAGCATTTT. This translates into CASSLGGGQVSNQPQHF. This chain uses TRBV19 with TRBJ1-5, with TRBD1 identical over 8 bases. V lost 5 bases and J lost 0; bases outside the gene matches: 9. The CDR3 runs to 17 residues. CDR1 LNHDA and CDR2 SQIVND come from the germline V gene (reference sequence).